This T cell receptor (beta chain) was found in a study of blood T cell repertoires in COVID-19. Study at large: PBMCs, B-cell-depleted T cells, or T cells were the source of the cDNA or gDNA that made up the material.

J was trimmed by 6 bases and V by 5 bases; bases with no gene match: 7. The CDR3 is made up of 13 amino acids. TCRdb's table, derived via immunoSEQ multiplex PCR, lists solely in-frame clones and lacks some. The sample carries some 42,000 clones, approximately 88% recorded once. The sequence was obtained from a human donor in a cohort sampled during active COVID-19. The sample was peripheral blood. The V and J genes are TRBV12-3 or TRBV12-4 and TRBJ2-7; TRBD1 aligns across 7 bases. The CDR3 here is CASSLTGWSEQYF. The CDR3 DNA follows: TGTGCCAGCAGTCTGACAGGGTGGTCCGAGCAGTACTTC.